The 12 T cell receptor beta chains reported below all come from one sample, sequenced in a study of T-cell memory formation after mild COVID-19. TCRdb re-called the 5' RACE reads with MiXCR, one entry per CDR3 protein. The profile shows roughly 620,000 distinct CDR3 sequences, more than 15% of them singletons. The sequenced material came from PBMCs or a T cell subset sorted from them (not recorded which). The receptors were gathered from an adult woman who had mild COVID-19 (a few samples of this study predate the infection). Cell type and time point are not known.

This clonotype came up a few times. The V gene is TRBV6-5, the J gene TRBJ2-7, with a possible D match to TRBD1 (6 bases). The V and J ends lost 0 bases and 2 bases respectively, with 8 bases between them. The CDR3 totals 14 residues. CDR1 and CDR2 from the germline V gene are MNHEY and SVGAGI. The CDR3 DNA follows: TGTGCCAGCAGTTACTCGACAGGACCCTACGAGCAGTACTTC. Amino acid sequence: CASSYSTGPYEQYF.

This chain joins TRBV5-6 and TRBJ1-1; D uncertain. V was pared by 2 bases and J by 8 bases, with 10 bases between. This CDR3 has 12 residues. In germline, CDR1 is SGHDT, CDR2 YYEEEE. The CDR3 spells CASSFARVEAFF. Here the CDR3 DNA reads TGTGCCAGCAGCTTTGCACGAGTAGAAGCTTTCTTT.

Only a few counts were recorded for this clonotype. J is TRBJ1-2 and V is TRBV12-3 or TRBV12-4; no clear D. V lost 3 bases and J lost 4, with 9 bases in between. The length of the CDR3 is 13 residues. The DNA of the CDR3 is TGTGCCAGCAGTTTGGAACGGCTCTATGGCTACACCTTC. Its protein is CASSLERLYGYTF.

This clonotype was seen only a few times. The rearrangement joins TRBV30 to TRBJ2-4, with D hard to call. CDR3 size: 14 residues. V gave up 5 bases and J gave up 0 bases, with 11 bases separating them. Germline V CDR1 and CDR2: GTSNPN, SVGIG (reference sequence). CDR3 sequence: CAWARILAKNIQYF. CDR3 sequence (DNA): TGTGCCTGGGCTCGAATTCTAGCCAAAAACATTCAGTACTTC.

This clonotype was seen a few times. The chain couples TRBV4-1 to TRBJ2-3, with 9 bases identical to TRBD1. The junction had 9 bases not matched to a gene; V was cut back by 3 bases and J by 2 bases. CDR3 length: 17 amino acids. From germline, CDR1 is MGHRA and CDR2 YSYEKL. The CDR3 reads CASSHGGGTGYTDTQYF. CDR3 bases: TGCGCCAGCAGCCACGGGGGAGGGACAGGGTACACAGATACGCAGTATTTT.

This clonotype was counted at least ten times. The CDR3 nucleotides are TGTGCCAGCAGCCAAAGGAGGGTACGGGGATCAGATACGCAGTATTTT. Protein product: CASSQRRVRGSDTQYF. The rearrangement uses TRBV12-3 or TRBV12-4 and TRBJ2-3, with D possibly being TRBD2 (6 bases). The length of the CDR3 is 16 residues. V lost 6 bases to trimming and J lost 4 bases, with 20 bases between them.

The J gene is TRBJ2-3, the V gene TRBV7-8; 8 nucleotides align to TRBD2. Germline V gene data show CDR1 as SGHVS and CDR2 as FQNEAQ. The CDR3 extends over 16 amino acids. With 0 bases clipped from V and 1 base from J, the junction kept 3 bases outside the gene matches. The CDR3 region has the DNA TGTGCCAGCAGCTTAGCGAATAGCGGGGGCACAGATACGCAGTATTTT. It is translated as CASSLANSGGTDTQYF.

This clonotype was seen a handful of times. Here the CDR3 DNA reads TGCAGCGTAAGGACAGGGAGGGCCGGGGAGCTGTTTTTT. Translating gives CSVRTGRAGELFF. The chain employs TRBV29-1 and TRBJ2-2, with D maybe TRBD1 (8 bases). CDR3 length: 13 amino acids. With 6 bases removed from V and 6 bases from J, the gap between germline ends came to 14 bases. CDR1 and CDR2 (germline): SQVTM, ANQGSEA.

This clonotype has a handful of counts. The J gene is TRBJ2-7, the V gene TRBV7-8; D perhaps matches TRBD1 (5 bases). V lost 5 bases to trimming and J lost 7 bases, with 12 bases between them. This CDR3 contains 12 residues. Per germline, CDR1 SGHVS and CDR2 FQNEAQ. Here the CDR3 DNA reads TGTGCCAGCAGCCTGACAGAAGGGGAGCAGTACTTC. Translating it yields CASSLTEGEQYF.

This clonotype was recorded a few times. The chain employs TRBV6-4 and TRBJ1-2, with 8 bases aligning to TRBD1. Germline V gives CDR1 MRHNA, CDR2 SNTAGT. Trimming took 4 bases from V and 2 from J; bases not matched to a gene: 6. The length of the CDR3 is 15 residues. CDR3 sequence: CASSASQGANYGYTF. The CDR3 DNA reads as TGTGCCAGCAGTGCCTCCCAGGGGGCGAACTATGGCTACACCTTC.

CDR3 residues: CASSLGTGAGELFF. The CDR3 DNA reads as TGTGCCAGCAGCCTAGGGACAGGGGCCGGGGAGCTGTTTTTT. The chain has TRBV5-4 and TRBJ2-2; 10 positions agree with TRBD1. Trimming at V came to 4 bases and at J to 6 bases, leaving 3 bases not matched to a gene. Germline CDR1 reads SGHNT; CDR2 reads YYREEE (reference sequence). The CDR3 spans 14 residues.

This clonotype has more than one count but fewer than ten. The chain combines TRBV25-1 with TRBJ2-5; D not resolved. From germline, CDR1 is MGHDK and CDR2 SYGVNS. CDR3 length equals 13 residues. Trimming left V 8 bases short and J 5 bases short, with 15 bases between. CDR3 sequence reads: CASVPRLSETQYF. The DNA of the CDR3 is TGTGCCAGCGTCCCTAGGTTGAGTGAGACCCAGTACTTC.